These 29 T cell receptor beta chains share one sample of origin, sequenced in a study of T cells in Graves' hyperthyroidism and ophthalmopathy. Amplification targeted TCR beta CDR3 regions from RNA transcripts. TCR CDR3 regions were first amplified by RT-PCR with HTBI primers. TCRdb reprocessed the multiplex PCR reads with MiXCR, giving one entry per CDR3 protein. The sample has under 250,000 distinct CDR3 sequences, almost 25% seen once; the top ten hold about a third. The material sequenced was blood. These receptors were taken from a woman between 40 and 55 years old with Graves' ophthalmopathy.

The V call is TRBV12-3 or TRBV12-4, the J call TRBJ2-5; unclear D gene. V lost 3 bases to trimming and J lost 5 bases, with 10 bases between them. The CDR3 consists of 13 residues. CDR3 in amino acids: CASSFPSPETQYF. CDR3 DNA: TGTGCCAGCAGTTTTCCTAGTCCGGAGACCCAGTACTTC.

This clonotype showed up just a few times. This chain connects TRBV3-1 to TRBJ1-2; D unclear. The germline CDR1 and CDR2 sequences are LGHDT and YNNKEL (reference sequence). V shed 4 bases and J shed 4 bases, with 10 bases lying between them. The CDR3 has 13 residues. The CDR3 reads CASSPTRTYGYTF. The CDR3 DNA reads as TGTGCCAGCAGCCCAACTCGGACCTATGGCTACACCTTC.

This clonotype was picked up many times. The chain links TRBV7-3 to TRBJ2-2; D is unclear. Per the germline V gene, CDR1 is SGHTA and CDR2 is FQGTGA. The CDR3 consists of 14 residues. Trimming shortened V by 5 bases and J by 4 bases, and 11 bases separated the two germline ends. The CDR3 is CASSPRLVTGELFF. The CDR3 nucleotides are TGTGCCAGCAGCCCTCGACTGGTCACCGGGGAGCTGTTTTTT. Full variable domain (rest looked up from reference TRBV7-3 and TRBJ2-2): GAGVSQTPSNKVTEKGKYVELRCDPISGHTALYWYRQSLGQGPEFLIYFQGTGAADDSGLPNDRFFAVRPEGSVSTLKIQRTERGDSAVYLCASSPRLVTGELFFGEGSRLTVL.

At least ten counts were recorded for this clonotype. The chain has TRBV7-3 and TRBJ2-5; D is unresolved. This CDR3 is built from 13 residues. V dropped 5 bases and J dropped 5 bases, with 12 bases sitting between them. The germline V gene has CDR1 SGHTA and CDR2 FQGTGA. The chain's CDR3 is CASSADHRETQYF. The CDR3 DNA is TGTGCCAGCAGCGCTGACCACCGGGAGACCCAGTACTTC.

This clonotype was seen at least ten times. This chain connects TRBV7-8 to TRBJ1-5; possible D gene TRBD1, 5 bases. The CDR3 consists of 16 residues. CDR1 is SGHVS, CDR2 FQNEAQ, per germline. V was cut by 2 bases and J by 6 bases, with 17 bases left in between. The CDR3 nucleotides read TGTGCCAGCAGCTTACCCCTGGCGGGGACGGTTCAGCCCCAGCATTTT. It translates to CASSLPLAGTVQPQHF.

This chain's CDR3 is CASRALPGQGARYGYTF. The CDR3 region has the DNA TGTGCCAGCAGAGCGCTTCCGGGACAGGGGGCCCGCTATGGCTACACCTTC. The rearrangement uses TRBV28 and TRBJ1-2, with TRBD1 matching over 12 bases. CDR3 length: 17 amino acids. CDR1 is MDHEN, CDR2 SYDVKM, per germline. Trimming cost V 6 bases and J 4 bases; bases outside gene matches: 12.

This clonotype was recorded at least ten times. This chain links TRBV14 with TRBJ2-7; 11 positions match TRBD1. Trimming removed 5 bases from V and 6 bases from J; junction bases left unmatched: 6. From germline, CDR1 is SGHDN and CDR2 FVKESK. This CDR3 is 14 amino acids long. The CDR3, as DNA: TGTGCCAGCAGCTATGGACAGGGGGCCGGCGAGCAGTACTTC. Translation: CASSYGQGAGEQYF.

Ten or more counts support this clonotype. The CDR3 loop is CASSPPDWYQETQYF. In DNA form, the CDR3 reads TGTGCCAGCAGCCCCCCCGACTGGTACCAAGAGACCCAGTACTTC. The chain recombines TRBV12-3 or TRBV12-4 with TRBJ2-5; D is ambiguous. Deletions cut 6 bases from V and 0 bases from J, with 14 bases between. The CDR3 totals 15 residues.

This clonotype was observed once. V usage is TRBV6-2 or TRBV6-3 and J usage is TRBJ1-2; a weak D match, TRBD1 (5 bases). The germline V gene encodes CDR1 MNHEY and CDR2 SVGEGT. The CDR3 runs 14 residues. The germline V and J ends were trimmed by 6 bases and 8 bases, with 19 bases remaining between them. The CDR3 loop is CASRDSGRLGGYTF. In DNA, the CDR3 is TGTGCCAGCAGGGACTCGGGACGGCTTGGGGGCTACACCTTC.

This chain connects TRBV9 to TRBJ2-5, with 7 bases matching TRBD1. The germline gives CDR1 SGDLS, CDR2 YYNGEE. This CDR3 region has 14 residues. Losses at the gene ends were 3 bases for V and 0 bases for J; bases not matched to a gene: 2. Written as DNA, the CDR3 is TGTGCCAGCAGCGCACAGGGGTACCAAGAGACCCAGTACTTC. It is translated as CASSAQGYQETQYF.

The rearrangement uses TRBV6-1 and TRBJ2-7; TRBD2 matches at 10 bases. V gave up 2 bases and J gave up 6 bases; unmatched junction bases: 16. The germline gives CDR1 MNHNS, CDR2 SASEGT. The CDR3 totals 18 residues. CDR3 region: CASSEPTSGIPSSSEQYF. The CDR3 DNA follows: TGTGCCAGCAGTGAACCAACTAGCGGGATTCCGTCTTCTTCCGAGCAGTACTTC.

This clonotype was counted ten times or more. The chain combines TRBV24-1 with TRBJ1-2; D gene unclear. The CDR3 spans 12 residues. Germline V gene data show CDR1 as KGHDR and CDR2 as SFDVKD. V was clipped by 12 bases and J by 4 bases, with 14 bases between them. The CDR3 region has the DNA TGTGCCTCTCTAGGACCGCCCTATGGCTACACCTTC. It encodes CASLGPPYGYTF.

This clonotype was seen at least ten times. The CDR3 bases are TGCAGTGCCAGTATAGCGGATCCCTACGAGCAGTACTTC. Its protein product is CSASIADPYEQYF. The rearrangement joins TRBV20-1 to TRBJ2-7; maybe TRBD2 (6 bases). The CDR3 is made up of 13 amino acids. In germline, CDR1 is DFQATT, CDR2 SNEGSKA (reference sequence). Between the trimmed V and J ends, which lost 6 bases and 2 bases, there was a span of 14 bases.

The chain is built from TRBV28 and TRBJ1-1; a possible D gene is TRBD1 (5 bases). CDR1 is MDHEN and CDR2 is SYDVKM in the germline V gene. The CDR3 covers 15 residues. V was clipped by 6 bases and J by 6 bases, with 20 bases between them. This chain's CDR3 is CASRSDRPGDSEAFF. In DNA, the CDR3 is TGTGCCAGCAGATCTGACCGCCCCGGGGACTCTGAAGCTTTCTTT.

This clonotype was detected only a few times. This chain links TRBV20-1 with TRBJ1-5, with D maybe TRBD1 (5 bases). The V and J ends lost 5 bases and 1 base respectively, with 15 bases between them. The CDR3 extends over 15 amino acids. Germline V lookup: CDR1 DFQATT, CDR2 SNEGSKA (reference sequence). CDR3 in amino acids: CSAGGGGYSNQPQHF. In nucleotides, the CDR3 is TGCAGTGCTGGGGGGGGGGGTTACAGCAATCAGCCCCAGCATTTT.

This chain joins TRBV20-1 and TRBJ2-5; no definite D call. Germline loops: CDR1 DFQATT, CDR2 SNEGSKA (reference sequence). The CDR3 extends over 11 amino acids. V shed 3 bases and J shed 5 bases, with 7 bases lying between them. Here the CDR3 DNA reads TGCAGTGCTAGCGACGATGAGACCCAGTACTTC. Its protein is CSASDDETQYF.

Note on this clonotype: The final CDR3 position lacks the conserved phenylalanine or tryptophan, pointing to a likely read error. The gene calls are TRBV30 and TRBJ1-1, with D maybe TRBD1 (5 bases). This CDR3 has 14 residues. In germline, CDR1 is GTSNPN, CDR2 SVGIG (reference sequence). The DNA of the CDR3 is TGTGCCTGGGGTGTTGGGGGGATGGGTACTGAAGCTTTCCTT. Translating it yields CAWGVGGMGTEAFL.

Ten or more counts support this clonotype. For the CDR3, the DNA is TGCAGTGCGGAGGGACTAGCGGGAGGCTACGAGCAGTACTTC. The encoded protein is CSAEGLAGGYEQYF. The rearrangement links TRBV20-1 to TRBJ2-7; 15 nucleotides line up with TRBD2. In germline, CDR1 is DFQATT, CDR2 SNEGSKA (reference sequence). With V trimmed by 6 bases and J by 3 bases, 3 bases remained unmatched. The CDR3 has 14 residues.

The rearrangement links TRBV19 to TRBJ2-7, with D perhaps matching TRBD2 (5 bases). The CDR3 consists of 14 residues. The V end was cut by 4 bases, the J end by 5 bases, with 15 bases between. From germline, CDR1 is LNHDA and CDR2 SQIVND (reference sequence). CDR3 sequence reads: CASSTSRTSHEQYF. DNA for the CDR3: TGTGCCAGTAGTACCTCTAGGACTTCCCACGAGCAGTACTTC.

This clonotype appeared once. An end of the junction differs from the germline gene, which may be a read error. V is TRBV4-1 and J is TRBJ2-7; D is uncertain. The germline V gene has CDR1 MGHRA and CDR2 YSYEKL. The CDR3 extends over 14 amino acids. Here the CDR3 reads CASRQEARMTTQYF. The CDR3 coding sequence is TGCGCCAGCAGGCAAGAAGCCCGAATGACGACGCAGTACTTC.

At least ten counts were recorded for this clonotype. This rearrangement joins TRBV2 to TRBJ2-7; maybe TRBD1 (6 bases). Trimming left V 10 bases short and J 4 bases short, with 17 bases between. The germline gives CDR1 SNHLY, CDR2 FYNNEI. CDR3 length: 13 amino acids. CDR3 DNA sequence: TGTGCCACCAAGAGGACAGTCTATTACGAGCAGTACTTC. Amino acid sequence: CATKRTVYYEQYF.

The chain has TRBV12-5 and TRBJ2-7; 7 bases match TRBD2. The J segment lost 2 bases and the V segment lost 7 bases, leaving 5 bases of the junction unmatched. This CDR3 has 13 residues. Germline loops: CDR1 LGHNT, CDR2 FRNRAP. The CDR3 loop is CASVKAGTYEQYF. The CDR3 bases are TGTGCTAGTGTCAAAGCGGGAACCTACGAGCAGTACTTC.

This clonotype showed up many times. One end of the junction fails to match germline, which may point to a read error. V gene TRBV14 combines with J gene TRBJ2-5; D not certain. The CDR3 sequence is 17 residues long. Germline V gene lookup returns CDR1 SGHDN and CDR2 FVKESK. CDR3: CASNQVFSPGNQETQYF. CDR3 DNA: TGTGCCAGCAACCAAGTGTTCAGTCCCGGCAACCAAGAGACCCAGTACTTC.

This clonotype came up many times. The rearrangement joins TRBV20-1 to TRBJ1-5; D perhaps matches TRBD1 (5 bases). CDR3 length equals 14 residues. Germline V lookup: CDR1 DFQATT, CDR2 SNEGSKA (reference sequence). V lost 6 bases to trimming and J lost 0 bases, with 12 bases between them. This CDR3 reads CSADQGFSNQPQHF. The DNA of the CDR3 is TGCAGTGCAGACCAGGGTTTTAGCAATCAGCCCCAGCATTTT.

This clonotype was seen ten or more times. V gene TRBV10-3 combines with J gene TRBJ2-7, with no clear D. Germline lookup yields CDR1 ENHRY and CDR2 SYGVKD. The CDR3 consists of 14 residues. The germline V and J ends were trimmed by 2 bases and 1 base, with 9 bases remaining between them. CDR3 protein: CAISERDGSYEQYF. In nucleotides, the CDR3 is TGTGCCATCAGTGAGCGCGACGGATCCTACGAGCAGTACTTC.

This clonotype showed up many times. The V and J genes are TRBV28 and TRBJ2-7, with 10 bases fitting TRBD2. Germline values: CDR1 MDHEN, CDR2 SYDVKM. This CDR3 has 15 residues. V was pared by 1 base and J by 3 bases, with 3 bases of the junction left unmatched. The CDR3 spells CASSLLAGGRYEQYF. The CDR3 DNA follows: TGTGCCAGCAGTTTATTAGCGGGAGGCCGCTACGAGCAGTACTTC.

This clonotype was observed at least ten times. The CDR3 protein is CSGGTNYEQYF. The CDR3 DNA is TGCAGCGGTGGGACGAACTACGAGCAGTACTTC. V and J are TRBV29-1 and TRBJ2-7; the D gene could be TRBD1 or TRBD2 (5 bases each). V gave up 7 bases and J gave up 3 bases, with 10 bases separating them. The CDR3 totals 11 residues. The germline V gene has CDR1 SQVTM and CDR2 ANQGSEA.

This clonotype was counted at least ten times. The CDR3 reads CATSDPGQGLDQPQHF. The CDR3 region has the DNA TGTGCCACCAGTGATCCCGGACAGGGCCTGGATCAGCCCCAGCATTTT. The V gene is TRBV24-1, the J gene TRBJ1-5; the match to TRBD1 covers 8 bases. CDR1 KGHDR and CDR2 SFDVKD come from the germline V gene. Trimming took 3 bases from V and 5 from J; bases not matched to a gene: 8. The CDR3 runs to 16 residues.

Ten or more counts support this clonotype. This chain joins TRBV2 and TRBJ2-7, with 13 bases aligning to TRBD2. V was pared by 7 bases and J by 2 bases, with 8 bases of the junction left unmatched. This CDR3 spans 16 amino acids. Germline CDR1 and CDR2: SNHLY and FYNNEI. CDR3 DNA: TGTGCCAGCAACAGACTAGCGGGAGGCCTTCCCTACGAGCAGTACTTC. Encoded protein: CASNRLAGGLPYEQYF.